This T cell receptor beta chain was recorded in a study of T-cell memory formation after mild COVID-19. Study-wide results and caveats: Clones contracting day 15 to 85 were balanced CD4/CD8; later expanders leaned CD4+.

TCRdb fed the 5' RACE reads into MiXCR, producing one record per CDR3 protein. The sample yields 400,000 to 500,000 distinct CDR3 sequences, more than 15% seen once. Many counts were recorded for this clonotype. Its antigen is unidentified. The CDR3 consists of 18 residues. Germline V gives CDR1 MNHNS, CDR2 SASEGT. Trimming took off 5 bases at V and 4 bases at J, with 23 bases between the two ends. This chain uses TRBV6-1 with TRBJ1-4, with D unresolved. Sequencing input: PBMCs or a T cell subset sorted from them (not recorded which). This TCR came from a man aged 18-30 years who had mild COVID-19 (a few samples of this study predate the infection). Cell type and time point are not known. CDR3: CASSWDFRSSAFNEKLFF. The DNA for the CDR3 is TGTGCCAGCAGTTGGGATTTTCGTTCGTCCGCCTTTAATGAAAAACTGTTTTTT.